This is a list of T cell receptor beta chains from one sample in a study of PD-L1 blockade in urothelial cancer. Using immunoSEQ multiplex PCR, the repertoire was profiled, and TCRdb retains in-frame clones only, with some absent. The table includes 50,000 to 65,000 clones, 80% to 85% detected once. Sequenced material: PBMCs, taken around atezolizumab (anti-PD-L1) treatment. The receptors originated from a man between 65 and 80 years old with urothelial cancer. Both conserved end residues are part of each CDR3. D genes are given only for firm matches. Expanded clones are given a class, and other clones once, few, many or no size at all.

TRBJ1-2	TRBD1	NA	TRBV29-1	CSAQTGGWGYTF	TGCAGCGCCCAAACAGGGGGCTGGGGCTACACCTTC
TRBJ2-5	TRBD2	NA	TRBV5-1	CASSLAPLAGETQYF	TGCGCCAGCAGCTTGGCCCCACTAGCGGGGGAGACCCAGTACTTC
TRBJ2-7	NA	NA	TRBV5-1	CASSLEQGGTQYF	TGCGCCAGCAGCTTAGAACAGGGGGGGACTCAGTACTTC
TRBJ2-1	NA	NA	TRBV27	CASSFSTPAGEQFF	TGTGCCAGCAGTTTTTCGACCCCGGCCGGGGAGCAGTTCTTC
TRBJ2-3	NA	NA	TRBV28	CASSPGTDTQYF	TGTGCCAGCAGTCCTGGCACAGATACGCAGTATTTT
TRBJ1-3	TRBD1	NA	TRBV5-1	CASSSTGSPSGNTIYF	TGCGCCAGCAGCTCGACAGGGAGCCCATCTGGAAACACCATATATTTT
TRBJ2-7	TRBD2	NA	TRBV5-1	CASRPTSGRSEQYF	TGCGCCAGCAGACCGACTAGCGGGAGGTCTGAGCAGTACTTC
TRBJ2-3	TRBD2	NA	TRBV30	CAGRARGTDTQYF	TGTGCTGGGAGGGCCCGAGGGACAGATACGCAGTATTTT
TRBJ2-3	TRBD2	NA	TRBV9	CASSFLSGSWTDTQYF	TGTGCCAGCAGCTTCCTTAGCGGGAGCTGGACAGATACGCAGTATTTT
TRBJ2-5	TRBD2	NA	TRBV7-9	CASNPGLAEETQYF	TGTGCCAGCAACCCGGGACTAGCGGAAGAGACCCAGTACTTC
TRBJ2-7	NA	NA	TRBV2	CASSATRAISYEQYF	TGTGCCAGCAGCGCGACTAGGGCGATATCCTACGAGCAGTACTTC
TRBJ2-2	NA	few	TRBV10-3	CAISENSRTGELFF	TGTGCCATCAGTGAGAACAGTCGGACCGGGGAGCTGTTTTTT
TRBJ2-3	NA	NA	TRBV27	CASSGRRQLGTDTQYF	TGTGCCAGCAGTGGAAGGAGGCAGTTGGGCACAGATACGCAGTATTTT
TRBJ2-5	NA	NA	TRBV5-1	CASTSMRVQETQYF	TGCGCCAGCACCTCTATGCGGGTGCAAGAGACCCAGTACTTC
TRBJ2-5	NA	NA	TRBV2	CASSLQGSLQETQYF	TGTGCCAGCAGTTTACAGGGAAGCCTCCAAGAGACCCAGTACTTC
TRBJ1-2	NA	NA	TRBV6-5	CASSYSQESYTF	TGTGCCAGCAGTTACTCGCAGGAAAGCTACACCTTC
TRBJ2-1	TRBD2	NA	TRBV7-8	CASGSGRTYNEQFF	TGTGCCAGCGGTAGCGGGAGGACCTACAATGAGCAGTTCTTC
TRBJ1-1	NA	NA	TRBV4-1	CASSPTETQTVRGTGAFF	TGCGCCAGCAGCCCAACCGAAACCCAGACCGTAAGGGGCACTGGAGCTTTCTTT
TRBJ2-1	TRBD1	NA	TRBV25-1	CASSEPQGDQYNEQFF	TGTGCCAGCAGTGAACCCCAGGGGGATCAATACAATGAGCAGTTCTTC
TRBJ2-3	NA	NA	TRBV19	CASSIDVWDKGTDTQYF	TGTGCCAGTAGTATAGATGTTTGGGACAAGGGCACAGATACGCAGTATTTT
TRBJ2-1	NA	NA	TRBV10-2	CASRDSSYNEQFF	TGCGCCAGCAGAGACAGCTCCTACAATGAGCAGTTCTTC
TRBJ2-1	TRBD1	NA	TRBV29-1	CSVRDRGWDNEQFF	TGCAGCGTTCGGGACAGGGGATGGGACAATGAGCAGTTCTTC
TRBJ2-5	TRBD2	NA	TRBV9	CASSKGLARETQYF	TGTGCCAGCAGCAAGGGACTAGCGCGGGAGACCCAGTACTTC
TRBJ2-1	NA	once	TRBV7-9	CASSPTGYEQFF	TGTGCCAGCAGCCCTACAGGTTATGAGCAGTTCTTC
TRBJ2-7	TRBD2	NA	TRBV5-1	CASSAGLAGGGRYEQYF	TGCGCCAGCAGCGCGGGACTAGCGGGAGGCGGGCGCTACGAGCAGTACTTC
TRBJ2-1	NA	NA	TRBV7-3	CASSLTPTTYNEQFF	TGTGCCAGCAGCCTAACCCCCACTACGTACAATGAGCAGTTCTTC